This entry lists 5 T cell receptor beta chains sequenced from one sample in a study of blood T cell repertoires in COVID-19. The data were produced by immunoSEQ multiplex PCR, yet TCRdb's version contains in-frame clones alone and is incomplete. The table records approximately 90,000 clones, 90% of them present only once. The sequencing input was peripheral blood. These receptors came from a man aged 55 to 70 with acute or convalescent COVID-19.

This clone has a single count. The CDR3 DNA is TGTGCCAGCAGCCGCCGGGACAGGGCTTACGAGCAGTACGTC. Translating it yields CASSRRDRAYEQYV. The chain joins TRBV16 to TRBJ2-7; 9 nucleotides match TRBD1. The CDR3 contains 14 residues. Germline V gene lookup returns CDR1 KGHSY and CDR2 FQNENV. V trimming: 4 bases; J trimming: 4 bases; junction bases outside the gene matches: 5.

This clone was counted between two and nine times. J is TRBJ1-4 and V is TRBV6-5; perhaps TRBD1 as D (5 bases). Trimming removed 6 bases from V and 8 bases from J, with 16 bases in between. Germline V lookup: CDR1 MNHEY, CDR2 SVGAGI. The CDR3 length is 14 residues. The CDR3 DNA follows: TGTGCCAGCAGCGACAGTGATCGGTGGGAAAAACTGTTTTTT. This translates into CASSDSDRWEKLFF.

The genes are TRBV5-4 and TRBJ2-5; D might be TRBD1 (7 bases). Deletions cut 2 bases from V and 7 bases from J, with 24 bases between. Germline CDR1 reads SGHNT; CDR2 reads YYREEE (reference sequence). The CDR3 has 17 amino acids. The CDR3 DNA reads as TGTGCCAGCAGCTTAAAGCGCGGGACAGACGAAGGAGGGACCCAGTACTTC. Translation: CASSLKRGTDEGGTQYF.

V and J are TRBV7-8 and TRBJ1-1; D not resolved. The ends were cut back, 6 bases at V and 6 bases at J, with 20 bases in the middle. The CDR3 extends over 15 amino acids. Per the germline V gene, CDR1 is SGHVS and CDR2 is FQNEAQ. The CDR3 nucleotides read TGTGCCAGCAGTCACGCTGGACTGGGCGTCGCTGAAGCTTTCTTT. Protein sequence: CASSHAGLGVAEAFF. Drawing the rest from reference TRBV7-8 and TRBJ1-1, the complete variable domain is GAGVSQSPRYKVAKRGQDVALRCDPISGHVSLFWYQQALGQGPEFLTYFQNEAQLDKSGLPSDRFFAERPEGSVSTLKIQRTQQEDSAVYLCASSHAGLGVAEAFFGQGTRLTVV.

The chain couples TRBV27 to TRBJ1-1; weak D call: TRBD1 (5 bases). The CDR3 is 13 amino acids. The V end lost 2 bases, the J end lost 6 bases, and 10 bases lay between the germline ends. Germline loops: CDR1 MNHEY, CDR2 SMNVEV (reference sequence). The CDR3 sequence is CASSLGGESEAFF. In nucleotides, the CDR3 is TGTGCCAGCAGTTTAGGGGGGGAATCTGAAGCTTTCTTT.